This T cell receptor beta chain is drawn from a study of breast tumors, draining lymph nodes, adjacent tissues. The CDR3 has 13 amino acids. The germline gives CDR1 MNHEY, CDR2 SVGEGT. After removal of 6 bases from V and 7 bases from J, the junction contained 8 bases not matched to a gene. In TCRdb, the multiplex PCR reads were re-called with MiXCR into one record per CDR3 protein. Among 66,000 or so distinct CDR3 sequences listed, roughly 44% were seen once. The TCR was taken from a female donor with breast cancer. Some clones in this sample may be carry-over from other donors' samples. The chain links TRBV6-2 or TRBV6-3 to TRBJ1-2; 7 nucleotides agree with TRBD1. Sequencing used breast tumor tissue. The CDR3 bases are TGTGCCAGCAGCATCGACAGGGTCCTTGGCTACACCTTC. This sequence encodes CASSIDRVLGYTF.